This entry lists 28 T cell receptor beta chains sequenced from one sample in a study of T cell repertoires in cytomegalovirus infection. These receptors are not linked to any known antigen. Each CDR3 protein gets one entry after TCRdb re-called the reads with MiXCR. The sample contains tens of thousands of distinct CDR3 sequences, around 25% of which appear only once. Sequencing was performed on CD8+ T cells from cultured PBMCs, taken from culture after CMV antigen stimulation. These receptors all come from a human donor in good health (CMV status not recorded). Some clones in this sample may be carry-over from other donors' samples.

This clonotype was recorded many times. This chain joins TRBV25-1 and TRBJ2-7; 7 positions match TRBD2. V gave up 5 bases and J gave up 7 bases; unmatched junction bases: 11. The CDR3 is 14 residues long. CDR1 is MGHDK, CDR2 SYGVNS, per germline. The CDR3 bases are TGTGCCAGCAGTTGGGAGGGCTACCCGCGGGAGCAGTACTTC. Protein: CASSWEGYPREQYF.

V usage is TRBV19 and J usage is TRBJ1-1; D perhaps matches TRBD1 (6 bases). The CDR3 runs to 16 residues. Trimming took off 6 bases at V and 0 bases at J, with 17 bases between the two ends. Germline assignment: CDR1 LNHDA and CDR2 SQIVND (reference sequence). CDR3 protein: CASSIYRERMNTEAFF. The CDR3 coding sequence is TGTGCCAGTAGCATTTACAGGGAACGGATGAACACTGAAGCTTTCTTT.

This clonotype was found many times. This chain uses TRBV7-2 with TRBJ1-2; D gene ambiguous. Germline V gene lookup returns CDR1 SGHTA and CDR2 FQGNSA. This CDR3 has 13 amino acids. With 4 bases removed from V and 1 base from J, the gap between germline ends came to 7 bases. The CDR3 here is CASSYGINYGYTF. The DNA for the CDR3 is TGTGCCAGCAGCTACGGGATTAACTATGGCTACACCTTC.

In its sample, this clonotype was seen a few times. V gene TRBV3-1 combines with J gene TRBJ2-7, with TRBD1 matching over 10 bases. CDR1 LGHDT and CDR2 YNNKEL come from the germline V gene (reference sequence). The ends lost 5 bases at V and 2 bases at J; junction bases unmatched: 9. CDR3 size: 16 residues. CDR3 protein: CASSLGTGAGTYEQYF. In DNA, the CDR3 is TGTGCCAGCAGCTTAGGGACAGGGGCAGGTACCTACGAGCAGTACTTC.

As to this clonotype: An end of the junction does not agree with germline; a read error may underlie this. The CDR3: CASSLGAGSSYEQYF. DNA for the CDR3: TGTGCTAGCAGCTTAGGTGCCGGCAGCTCCTACGAGCAGTACTTC. The J gene is TRBJ2-7, the V gene TRBV7-6; D is ambiguous. CDR1 SGHVS and CDR2 FNYEAQ come from the germline V gene. CDR3 length: 15 residues.

The table lists this clonotype with many counts. The chain combines TRBV4-2 with TRBJ1-4; TRBD1 matches at 11 bases. Trimming cost V 0 bases and J 7 bases; bases outside gene matches: 10. CDR1 is LGHNA and CDR2 is YNFKEQ in the germline V gene. The CDR3 extends over 18 amino acids. CDR3 sequence (DNA): TGTGCCAGCAGCCAAGATCCATTTTCGGGGACAGGGGGTGAAAAACTGTTTTTT. Protein: CASSQDPFSGTGGEKLFF.

The V gene is TRBV27, the J gene TRBJ2-3; no clear D. The CDR3 consists of 16 residues. CDR1 is MNHEY, CDR2 SMNVEV, per germline (reference sequence). Trimming took off 4 bases at V and 0 bases at J, with 14 bases between the two ends. The CDR3 loop reads CASSSWRGVSTDTQYF. The CDR3, as DNA: TGTGCCAGCAGTTCCTGGCGTGGAGTCAGCACAGATACGCAGTATTTT.

The V call is TRBV15, the J call TRBJ1-1; possibly TRBD1 for D (5 bases). Trimming shortened V by 5 bases and J by 1 base, and 14 bases separated the two germline ends. The CDR3 spans 15 residues. Germline assignment: CDR1 LNHNV and CDR2 YYDKDF (reference sequence). CDR3 protein: CATSVQGFANTEAFF. CDR3 nucleotide sequence: TGTGCCACCAGCGTTCAGGGATTTGCGAACACTGAAGCTTTCTTT.

The chain combines TRBV6-5 with TRBJ1-1; D perhaps matches TRBD1 (5 bases). This CDR3 comprises 13 residues. Germline loops: CDR1 MNHEY, CDR2 SVGAGI. Trimming left V 2 bases short and J 6 bases short, with 10 bases between. The CDR3 protein is CASSYLGEAEAFF. The CDR3 bases are TGTGCCAGCAGTTACCTGGGGGAGGCTGAAGCTTTCTTT.

CDR3 protein: CASSLWMNTEAFF. The CDR3, as DNA: TGTGCCAGCAGCTTGTGGATGAACACTGAAGCTTTCTTT. The chain uses TRBV7-6 and TRBJ1-1; D call uncertain. Germline CDR1 reads SGHVS; CDR2 reads FNYEAQ. V dropped 3 bases and J dropped 0 bases, with 5 bases sitting between them. The CDR3 has 13 amino acids.

This clonotype showed up just a few times. V gene TRBV25-1 combines with J gene TRBJ2-5, with TRBD1 matching 7 bases. The CDR3 has 15 residues. V shed 6 bases and J 5 bases; nucleotides not matched to a gene: 12. Germline-derived CDR1 and CDR2 are MGHDK and SYGVNS. The CDR3 region is CASRPPDRRQETQYF. For the CDR3, the DNA is TGTGCCAGCAGGCCCCCGGACAGGCGGCAGGAGACCCAGTACTTC.

In this sample, this clonotype turned up many times. This chain joins TRBV7-2 and TRBJ2-7; D ambiguous. V was shortened by 1 base and J by 5 bases, with 9 bases between the two germline ends. CDR1 and CDR2 (germline): SGHTA, FQGNSA. The CDR3 length is 13 residues. The CDR3 region is CASSLVAVHEQYF. In nucleotides, the CDR3 is TGTGCCAGCAGCTTAGTAGCTGTGCACGAGCAGTACTTC.

This clonotype has a handful of counts. This sequence joins TRBV11-2 and TRBJ2-3; no clear D gene. The CDR3 totals 14 residues. The ends were cut back, 2 bases at V and 4 bases at J, with 10 bases in the middle. CDR1 is SGHAT, CDR2 FQNNGV, per germline. CDR3 sequence: CASSLMSDADTQYF. Written as DNA, the CDR3 is TGTGCCAGCAGCTTAATGTCAGACGCAGATACGCAGTATTTT.

This clonotype was recorded a few times. The rearrangement uses TRBV10-2 and TRBJ1-3; 7 bases are shared with TRBD1. The CDR3 totals 16 residues. V was pared by 0 bases and J by 2 bases, with 4 bases of the junction left unmatched. Germline values: CDR1 WSHSY, CDR2 SAAADI. CDR3 nucleotides: TGCGCCAGCAGTGAGTCGTCAGGGGGTGCTGGAAACACCATATATTTT. Translating gives CASSESSGGAGNTIYF.

This clonotype has more than one count but fewer than ten. Written as DNA, the CDR3 is TGTGCCAGTAGTATAGATTCCTCCGCCCGGACAGGTAACACTGAAGCTTTCTTT. Protein product: CASSIDSSARTGNTEAFF. V and J are TRBV19 and TRBJ1-1; 7 positions match TRBD1. CDR1 is LNHDA and CDR2 is SQIVND in the germline V gene (reference sequence). The V and J ends lost 0 bases and 2 bases, in that order; junction bases with no gene match: 12. The CDR3 has 18 residues.

CDR3 in DNA: TGTGCCAGCAGTTTATTTTTCCGGACGGCTCAGGGGCAGTTCTTC. Its protein product is CASSLFFRTAQGQFF. The chain recombines TRBV27 with TRBJ2-1, with a weak D call TRBD1 (5 bases). Trimming took off 1 base at V and 12 bases at J, with 19 bases between the two ends. The CDR3 contains 15 residues. Germline-derived CDR1 and CDR2 are MNHEY and SMNVEV (reference sequence).

This clonotype was seen repeatedly, ten times or more. V gene TRBV19 combines with J gene TRBJ2-3; either TRBD1 or TRBD2 may supply D (5 bases each). Germline CDR1 reads LNHDA; CDR2 reads SQIVND (reference sequence). This CDR3 is built from 15 residues. Trimming took 6 bases from V and 0 from J, leaving 13 bases between them. CDR3 loop: CASSTRGVSTDTQYF. CDR3 in DNA: TGTGCCAGTAGCACCCGAGGGGTTAGCACAGATACGCAGTATTTT.

This clonotype turned up a few times. J is TRBJ2-7 and V is TRBV5-6, with D tentatively TRBD1 or TRBD2 (5 bases each). Germline V gene data show CDR1 as SGHDT and CDR2 as YYEEEE. V lost 4 bases, J lost 10 bases, and 18 bases lay in between. CDR3 size: 13 residues. CDR3 nucleotides: TGTGCCAGCAGCGTATCGGGACGACCGGGACAGTACTTC. Translating gives CASSVSGRPGQYF.

This clonotype was picked up many times. The chain is built from TRBV7-9 and TRBJ2-3; D might be TRBD1 (6 bases). V lost 6 bases, J lost 0 bases, and 13 bases lay in between. Germline loops: CDR1 SEHNR, CDR2 FQNEAQ (reference sequence). This CDR3 spans 15 amino acids. CDR3 in DNA: TGTGCCAGCAGTTCTACAGGGTCTAGCACAGATACGCAGTATTTT. It is translated as CASSSTGSSTDTQYF.

Remarks on this clonotype: At one of its ends the junction is not consistent with the germline gene, which may arise from a read error. The chain carries TRBV7-6 and TRBJ2-5, with TRBD1 matching over 11 bases. Germline CDR1 is SGHVS and CDR2 is FNYEAQ. The CDR3 has 15 amino acids. CDR3 DNA sequence: TGTGCCAGCAGCCCAGGACAGGGGGCTAGTGAGACCCAGCACTTC. Its protein is CASSPGQGASETQHF. Full variable domain (remainder filled in from reference TRBV7-6 and TRBJ2-5): GAGVSQSPRYKVTKRGQDVALRCDPISGHVSLYWYRQALGQGPEFLTYFNYEAQQDKSGLPNDRFSAERPEGSISTLTIQRTEQRDSAMYRCASSPGQGASETQHFGPGTRLLVL.

This clonotype has ten or more counts. This rearrangement joins TRBV7-6 to TRBJ2-5, with 14 positions matching TRBD2. V lost 5 bases to trimming and J lost 3 bases; unmatched junction nucleotides: 11. This CDR3 has 18 amino acids. Per the germline V gene, CDR1 is SGHVS and CDR2 is FNYEAQ. As DNA, the CDR3 is TGTGCCAGCAGCCACGGACTAGCGGGAGGTAGGGGAGAAGAGACCCAGTACTTC. It encodes CASSHGLAGGRGEETQYF.

In its sample, this clonotype was seen many times. V and J are TRBV11-2 and TRBJ2-3; maybe TRBD2 (5 bases). V was trimmed by 6 bases and J by 6 bases, leaving 22 bases between them. CDR1 and CDR2 from the germline V gene are SGHAT and FQNNGV. The CDR3 has 16 amino acids. CDR3 protein: CASRGSSPTRADTQYF. The CDR3 nucleotides are TGTGCCAGCAGAGGATCTAGCCCTACTCGGGCGGATACGCAGTATTTT.

The chain recombines TRBV19 with TRBJ2-5; 11 nucleotides line up with TRBD1. The CDR3 sequence is 13 residues long. Per the germline V gene, CDR1 is LNHDA and CDR2 is SQIVND (reference sequence). The V and J ends lost 6 bases and 7 bases, in that order; junction bases with no gene match: 4. This CDR3 is CASRPGQGGTQYF. CDR3 nucleotides: TGTGCCAGTAGGCCGGGACAGGGGGGGACCCAGTACTTC.

This clonotype was seen only a few times. This rearrangement joins TRBV25-1 to TRBJ2-7; the D gene could be TRBD1 or TRBD2 (5 bases each). V lost 4 bases to trimming and J lost 2 bases, with 9 bases between them. Germline CDR1 MGHDK, CDR2 SYGVNS. This CDR3 is built from 13 residues. The CDR3 DNA reads as TGTGCCAGCAGTGGGGGGTGGACCTACGAGCAGTACTTC. It encodes CASSGGWTYEQYF.

The chain recombines TRBV28 with TRBJ2-3; 10 nucleotides match TRBD2. This CDR3 is built from 17 residues. The junction had 9 bases not matched to a gene; V was cut back by 1 base and J by 5 bases. CDR1 and CDR2 from the germline V gene are MDHEN and SYDVKM. In DNA, the CDR3 is TGTGCCAGCAGTTTATCGATGGTAGCGGGGGGTCTAGATACGCAGTATTTT. It is translated as CASSLSMVAGGLDTQYF.

This clonotype was seen only a few times. The chain has TRBV28 and TRBJ1-3, with D hard to call. The V gene's germline CDR1 is MDHEN and CDR2 SYDVKM. This CDR3 has 14 residues. Trimming took 8 bases from V and 2 from J, leaving 13 bases between them. The CDR3 coding sequence is TGTGCCAGCTCTAAGGAGACGACTGGAAACACCATATATTTT. Translating it yields CASSKETTGNTIYF.

This clonotype was observed at least ten times. The J gene is TRBJ2-1, the V gene TRBV7-2; D not resolved. Looked up from germline, CDR1 is SGHTA and CDR2 is FQGNSA. This CDR3 has 15 amino acids. The V end lost 4 bases, the J end lost 3 bases, and 13 bases lay between the germline ends. The CDR3 bases are TGTGCCAGCAGCTCCCGGGTTAATGGCTACAATGAGCAGTTCTTC. The encoded protein is CASSSRVNGYNEQFF.

In its sample, this clonotype was seen many times. This chain connects TRBV27 to TRBJ2-5, with 14 positions matching TRBD2. CDR3 size: 17 residues. The V gene's germline CDR1 is MNHEY and CDR2 SMNVEV (reference sequence). V trimming: 6 bases; J trimming: 4 bases; junction bases outside the gene matches: 10. CDR3: CASSKQRTSGRRETQYF. The DNA for the CDR3 is TGTGCCAGCAGCAAGCAGCGGACTAGCGGGAGGCGAGAGACCCAGTACTTC.